This TCR beta chain was captured in a study of vaccination and CD4 T cells after COVID-19. Indicated treatment: roughly ten-day PBMC culture with coronavirus spike peptide pools or control peptides (ViraFEST assay). Under the ViraFEST approach, antigen-specific T cells were expanded with peptide pools and TCRs subsequently sequenced. This CDR3 comprises 14 residues. V gave up 1 base and J gave up 7 bases, with 14 bases separating them. Germline V gene data show CDR1 as SGHVS and CDR2 as FQNEAQ. Note on this clonotype: The antigen is not known.

An Oncomine TCR Beta short-read assay was used to sequence the DNA from cultured CD4+ T cells. MiXCR, run by TCRdb on the PCR reads, gives a single entry per CDR3 protein. The sample has around 16,000 distinct CDR3 sequences, more than 70% seen once. Sequencing input: CD4+ T cells from blood, cultured in vitro. The chain joins TRBV7-8 to TRBJ2-7, with a tentative D call TRBD2 (6 bases). The clonotype comes from a human donor who had recovered from COVID-19. CDR3 nucleotides: TGTGCCAGCAGCTTAGTCGGAGGGCTAGGAGAGCAGTACTTC. Protein sequence: CASSLVGGLGEQYF.